This is a list of T cell receptor beta chains from one sample in a study of blood T cell repertoires in COVID-19. Repertoires were generated with immunoSEQ multiplex PCR, while TCRdb's copy carries only in-frame clones and drops some. The sample carries over 120,000 clones, around 75% recorded once. Sample: peripheral blood. These receptors were obtained from a woman in her seventies with COVID-19, enrolled during active disease. The CDR3 runs from the conserved cysteine through the conserved F or W. D genes are given only for firm matches. The size of a clone is reported for some rows only, either as once, few or many, or as a class for expanded clones.

j_gene: TRBJ2-7; v_gene: TRBV28; abundance: once; d_gene: -; CDR3aa: CASSNPSGYYEQYF; CDR3nt: TGTGCCAGCAGTAACCCGTCAGGGTACTACGAGCAGTACTTC
j_gene: TRBJ2-3; v_gene: TRBV5-1; abundance: -; d_gene: TRBD1; CDR3aa: CASSSGQGRTDTQYF; CDR3nt: TGCGCCAGCAGCTCGGGACAGGGAAGGACAGATACGCAGTATTTT
j_gene: TRBJ1-6; v_gene: TRBV19; abundance: -; d_gene: -; CDR3aa: CASSIVSNSPLHF; CDR3nt: TGTGCCAGTAGTATTGTTAGTAATTCACCCCTCCACTTT
j_gene: TRBJ2-2; v_gene: TRBV18; abundance: -; d_gene: -; CDR3aa: CASSPGLAGQNAGELFF; CDR3nt: TGTGCCAGCTCACCAGGTCTGGCAGGACAAAACGCCGGGGAGCTGTTTTTT
j_gene: TRBJ1-1; v_gene: TRBV4-1; abundance: once; d_gene: TRBD1; CDR3aa: CASSQENSQGAEAFF; CDR3nt: TGCGCCAGCAGCCAAGAGAACAGCCAGGGGGCTGAAGCTTTCTTT
j_gene: TRBJ1-2; v_gene: TRBV11-2; abundance: -; d_gene: -; CDR3aa: CASSSREGSLGYTF; CDR3nt: TGTGCCAGCAGCTCCCGGGAAGGGTCCCTTGGCTACACCTTC
j_gene: TRBJ2-5; v_gene: TRBV7-9; abundance: -; d_gene: -; CDR3aa: CASSLSGAETQYF; CDR3nt: TGTGCCAGCAGCTTATCAGGGGCGGAGACCCAGTACTTC
j_gene: TRBJ2-1; v_gene: TRBV5-4; abundance: -; d_gene: -; CDR3aa: CASSLVSANEQFF; CDR3nt: TGTGCCAGCAGCTTGGTTTCAGCGAATGAGCAGTTCTTC
j_gene: TRBJ1-1; v_gene: TRBV30; abundance: few; d_gene: TRBD1; CDR3aa: CAWSTGVLAFF; CDR3nt: TGTGCCTGGAGTACAGGGGTTTTAGCTTTCTTT
j_gene: TRBJ1-5; v_gene: TRBV29-1; abundance: -; d_gene: -; CDR3aa: CSVDLFFRVYQPQHF; CDR3nt: TGCAGCGTAGACCTGTTTTTCAGGGTTTATCAGCCCCAGCATTTT
j_gene: TRBJ1-2; v_gene: TRBV27; abundance: -; d_gene: TRBD1; CDR3aa: CASSITGTGVAGYTF; CDR3nt: TGTGCCAGCAGTATTACCGGGACAGGGGTTGCTGGCTACACCTTC